This passage covers 24 T cell receptor beta chains from one sample sequenced in a study of blood T cell repertoires in COVID-19. Only in-frame clones appear in the TCRdb table, and some are missing; sequencing was by immunoSEQ multiplex PCR. The sample has fewer than 300,000 clones, 82% seen once; the top ten hold 2.5% to 3.5%. The sequenced material came from peripheral blood. The receptor source for this set is a woman aged 18-35 years with acute or convalescent COVID-19.

The chain has TRBV27 and TRBJ2-7; 7 nucleotides align to TRBD2. With V trimmed by 5 bases and J by 4 bases, 5 bases remained unmatched. This CDR3 has 13 amino acids. CDR1 and CDR2 (germline): MNHEY, SMNVEV (reference sequence). This chain's CDR3 is CASSASGIYEQYF. In DNA form, the CDR3 reads TGTGCCAGCAGTGCTAGCGGAATTTACGAGCAGTACTTC.

This clone was detected a few times. V is TRBV7-3 and J is TRBJ2-1; 14 positions agree with TRBD2. The ends lost 5 bases at V and 9 bases at J; junction bases unmatched: 9. There are 16 residues in the CDR3. Germline V CDR1 and CDR2: SGHTA, FQGTGA. CDR3 in DNA: TGTGCCAGCAGCCCCGGACTAGCGGGAGGCCGAGGTGAGCAGTTCTTC. The encoded protein is CASSPGLAGGRGEQFF.

The rearrangement uses TRBV6-1 and TRBJ2-1; TRBD2 aligns across 7 bases. CDR1 and CDR2 (germline): MNHNS, SASEGT. The CDR3 is 16 amino acids. The trim removed 4 bases at V and 0 bases at J, leaving 6 bases unmatched. CDR3 DNA: TGTGCCAGCAGTGCTCCTAGCGGCCGCTCCTACAATGAGCAGTTCTTC. This encodes CASSAPSGRSYNEQFF.

In its sample, this clone was seen a few times. The gene calls are TRBV7-2 and TRBJ1-1; D remains ambiguous. Between the trimmed V and J ends, which lost 2 bases and 4 bases, there was a span of 11 bases. This CDR3 spans 14 amino acids. Germline assignment: CDR1 SGHTA and CDR2 FQGNSA. Written as DNA, the CDR3 is TGTGCCAGCAGCTTATTGCGGGGTCGCACTGAAGCTTTCTTT. Protein: CASSLLRGRTEAFF.

The chain couples TRBV5-1 to TRBJ2-7, with TRBD1 identical over 8 bases. The V gene end was trimmed by 0 bases and the J gene end by 6 bases; junction bases not matched to a gene: 5. The V gene's germline CDR1 is SGHRS and CDR2 YFSETQ. The CDR3 runs 14 residues. DNA of the CDR3: TGCGCCAGCAGCTTGGGACAGGGGTTGGTCGAGCAGTACTTC. Translating it yields CASSLGQGLVEQYF.

The CDR3 protein is CASSPGTGGVQPQHF. The CDR3 coding sequence is TGTGCCAGCAGTCCCGGGACAGGGGGTGTTCAGCCCCAGCATTTT. The chain is built from TRBV27 and TRBJ1-5; TRBD1 matches at 11 bases. Germline V lookup: CDR1 MNHEY, CDR2 SMNVEV (reference sequence). The CDR3 extends over 15 amino acids. V gave up 5 bases and J gave up 6 bases; unmatched junction bases: 6.

The chain couples TRBV7-3 to TRBJ2-6; 9 bases are shared with TRBD1. The ends lost 1 base at V and 4 bases at J; junction bases unmatched: 17. CDR1 and CDR2 from the germline V gene are SGHTA and FQGTGA. The CDR3 consists of 21 residues. The CDR3 sequence is CASSLKPIDGTGPVGANVLTF. The CDR3 bases are TGTGCCAGCAGCTTAAAGCCCATAGACGGGACAGGGCCCGTCGGGGCCAACGTCCTGACTTTC.

The chain combines TRBV30 with TRBJ2-7, with D perhaps TRBD2 (5 bases). CDR3 length equals 15 residues. Looked up from germline, CDR1 is GTSNPN and CDR2 is SVGIG (reference sequence). Trimming cost V 3 bases and J 3 bases, with 18 bases left between them. The DNA of the CDR3 is TGTGCCTGGAGAGATACGGACGGGATCTTCTACGAGCAGTACTTC. Amino acids: CAWRDTDGIFYEQYF. The whole variable domain, remainder taken from reference TRBV30 and TRBJ2-7, is SQTIHQWPATLVQPVGSPLSLECTVEGTSNPNLYWYRQAAGRGLQLLFYSVGIGQISSEVPQNLSASRPQDRQFILSSKKLLLSDSGFYLCAWRDTDGIFYEQYFGPGTRLTVT.

The gene calls are TRBV19 and TRBJ1-2; 9 bases are a match to TRBD1. CDR1 and CDR2 (germline): LNHDA, SQIVND (reference sequence). The V segment lost 7 bases and the J segment 7 bases; nucleotides outside the gene matches: 22. CDR3 length: 18 amino acids. The CDR3 reads CASTTFGGDWDRVGGYTF. For the CDR3, the DNA is TGTGCCAGTACCACATTCGGGGGAGACTGGGACAGGGTCGGTGGCTACACCTTC.

The gene calls are TRBV6-2 or TRBV6-3 and TRBJ2-5, with 11 bases identical to TRBD1. The CDR3 extends over 18 amino acids. Looked up from germline, CDR1 is MNHEY and CDR2 is SVGEGT. J lost 5 bases, V lost 5 bases, and 16 bases had no gene match. CDR3 sequence (DNA): TGTGCCAGCAGTACACCCGAATGGACAGGGGGCGATGTTGAGACCCAGTACTTC. Translation: CASSTPEWTGGDVETQYF.

This chain uses TRBV18 with TRBJ1-2, with 7 bases that match TRBD1. The junction had 5 bases not matched to a gene; V was cut back by 6 bases and J by 4 bases. CDR3 length: 13 amino acids. Germline assignment: CDR1 KGHSH and CDR2 LQKENI. This CDR3 reads CASSIGQVYGYTF. The CDR3 DNA sequence: TGTGCCAGCTCGATAGGACAGGTCTATGGCTACACCTTC.

This chain joins TRBV27 and TRBJ1-6; D might be TRBD1 (5 bases). Germline loops: CDR1 MNHEY, CDR2 SMNVEV (reference sequence). Trimming stripped 5 bases from V and 12 bases from J, with 14 bases between. The CDR3 loop spans 13 amino acids. As DNA, the CDR3 is TGTGCCAGCAGTCCAACGGACGGGGGACCCCTCCACTTT. It specifies CASSPTDGGPLHF.

The chain joins TRBV7-3 to TRBJ2-3, with 12 bases identical to TRBD2. The germline V gene encodes CDR1 SGHTA and CDR2 FQGTGA. The CDR3 contains 18 residues. V trimming: 5 bases; J trimming: 3 bases; junction bases outside the gene matches: 12. The CDR3 reads CASSPRLTSGRITDTQYF. DNA of the CDR3: TGTGCCAGCAGCCCGCGGCTAACTAGCGGGAGGATAACAGATACGCAGTATTTT.

The chain joins TRBV2 to TRBJ2-6; possibly TRBD2 for D (6 bases). The CDR3 length is 16 residues. V gave up 5 bases and J gave up 0 bases, with 11 bases separating them. The V gene's germline CDR1 is SNHLY and CDR2 FYNNEI. The CDR3 DNA is TGTGCCAGCAGTAACTGGAGGGGCTCTGGGGCCAACGTCCTGACTTTC. Its protein product is CASSNWRGSGANVLTF.

This chain connects TRBV30 to TRBJ1-1; the match to TRBD1 covers 8 bases. This CDR3 contains 13 residues. The junction had 3 bases not matched to a gene; V was cut back by 2 bases and J by 4 bases. Germline V CDR1 and CDR2: GTSNPN, SVGIG (reference sequence). The CDR3 region has the DNA TGTGCCTGGAGTAAGACAGGGGTCACTGAAGCTTTCTTT. It specifies CAWSKTGVTEAFF.

CDR3 amino acids: CSVGGDREVYEQYF. The CDR3 bases are TGCAGCGTGGGGGGGGACAGGGAGGTCTACGAGCAGTACTTC. The rearrangement joins TRBV29-1 to TRBJ2-7; 9 bases align to TRBD1. The ends lost 6 bases at V and 3 bases at J; junction bases unmatched: 9. Per germline, CDR1 SQVTM and CDR2 ANQGSEA. The CDR3 is made up of 14 amino acids.

This chain connects TRBV5-4 to TRBJ2-3; TRBD1 matches at 10 bases. The V gene's germline CDR1 is SGHNT and CDR2 YYREEE (reference sequence). Trimming cost V 9 bases and J 4 bases; bases outside gene matches: 8. This CDR3 has 14 amino acids. The CDR3 reads CATRQGASADTQYF. The CDR3 nucleotides are TGTGCCACCAGACAGGGGGCGTCGGCAGATACGCAGTATTTT.

The rearrangement links TRBV6-5 to TRBJ1-1; 7 bases match TRBD1. The ends lost 2 bases at V and 0 bases at J; junction bases unmatched: 6. Germline-derived CDR1 and CDR2 are MNHEY and SVGAGI. CDR3 length: 16 amino acids. The CDR3, as DNA: TGTGCCAGCAGTTACGCGCCGGGACAGCTGAACACTGAAGCTTTCTTT. It is translated as CASSYAPGQLNTEAFF.

The rearrangement joins TRBV30 to TRBJ1-2, with D hard to call. Germline loops: CDR1 GTSNPN, CDR2 SVGIG (reference sequence). V dropped 3 bases and J dropped 8 bases, with 10 bases sitting between them. The length of the CDR3 is 11 residues. The CDR3 protein is CAWRDGRGYTF. The CDR3 DNA sequence: TGTGCCTGGAGAGATGGGCGAGGCTACACCTTC.

CDR3 protein: CASKQTNSYEQYF. The CDR3 DNA is TGTGCCAGCAAACAGACAAATTCCTACGAGCAGTACTTC. This chain joins TRBV12-3 or TRBV12-4 and TRBJ2-7; unclear D gene. Trimming took off 7 bases at V and 1 base at J, with 11 bases between the two ends. The CDR3 runs 13 residues.

The CDR3 loop is CASSYSRLNTGELFF. DNA of the CDR3: TGTGCCAGCAGTTACTCGCGGCTTAACACCGGGGAGCTGTTTTTT. The V call is TRBV6-5, the J call TRBJ2-2; D is unresolved. V was shortened by 0 bases and J by 2 bases, with 7 bases between the two germline ends. CDR1 and CDR2 from the germline V gene are MNHEY and SVGAGI. This CDR3 region has 15 residues.

The CDR3 protein is CPTRPPGGAIDLDYGYTF. The DNA of the CDR3 is TGCCCCACCCGCCCACCGGGGGGCGCAATCGATTTGGACTATGGCTACACCTTC. The rearrangement joins TRBV4-1 to TRBJ1-2; perhaps TRBD1 as D (6 bases). This CDR3 spans 18 amino acids. CDR1 is MGHRA, CDR2 YSYEKL, per germline.

This rearrangement joins TRBV27 to TRBJ1-1, with D possibly matching TRBD1 (5 bases). With 7 bases removed from V and 5 bases from J, the gap between germline ends came to 20 bases. This CDR3 is 15 amino acids long. CDR1 is MNHEY, CDR2 SMNVEV, per germline (reference sequence). The CDR3 here is CASTTPQGGMTEAFF. The CDR3 bases are TGTGCCAGCACCACACCGCAGGGCGGGATGACTGAAGCTTTCTTT.

The V call is TRBV28, the J call TRBJ1-1; weak D call: TRBD1 (5 bases). Trimming took 2 bases from V and 11 from J, leaving 12 bases between them. Looked up from germline, CDR1 is MDHEN and CDR2 is SYDVKM. The CDR3 runs to 12 residues. This chain's CDR3 is CASSLRQPAAFF. CDR3 nucleotides: TGTGCCAGCAGTTTAAGACAGCCTGCGGCTTTCTTT.